The 17 T cell receptor beta chains in this list originate from one sample, sequenced in a study of T cells in Graves' hyperthyroidism and ophthalmopathy. RNA transcripts were the template for amplifying TCR beta CDR3 regions. The study used the HTBI primer set for a first-round RT-PCR of the TCR CDR3. TCRdb fed the multiplex PCR reads into MiXCR, producing one record per CDR3 protein. The data contain about 360,000 distinct CDR3 sequences, 13% of them singletons. The source material was blood. The receptors derive from a woman between 18 and 29 years old with Graves' hyperthyroidism.

This clonotype was picked up many times. CDR3 sequence: CASTLRTAGNANTGELFF. CDR3 nucleotides: TGTGCCAGCACCCTTCGGACAGCGGGTAACGCGAACACCGGGGAGCTGTTTTTT. V is TRBV12-3 or TRBV12-4 and J is TRBJ2-2; either TRBD1 or TRBD2 may supply D (6 bases each). The CDR3 is 18 amino acids. V lost 7 bases to trimming and J lost 0 bases, with 21 bases between them.

This clonotype was counted at least ten times. The V call is TRBV18, the J call TRBJ2-7; tentative D call: TRBD2 (6 bases). This CDR3 region has 14 residues. V lost 0 bases to trimming and J lost 3 bases, with 9 bases between them. From germline, CDR1 is KGHSH and CDR2 LQKENI. The chain's CDR3 is CASSPPGGYYEQYF. CDR3 DNA: TGTGCCAGCTCACCACCGGGGGGATACTACGAGCAGTACTTC.

This clonotype was picked up many times. This chain joins TRBV12-3 or TRBV12-4 and TRBJ2-7, with D tentatively TRBD1 or TRBD2 (5 bases each). The length of the CDR3 is 17 residues. With 2 bases removed from V and 3 bases from J, the gap between germline ends came to 20 bases. In DNA, the CDR3 is TGTGCCAGCAGTTTACAAGGGACGGGTTGGGAATACTACGAGCAGTACTTC. This codes for CASSLQGTGWEYYEQYF.

This clonotype was observed at least ten times. The V and J genes are TRBV5-5 and TRBJ2-7, with D uncertain. V shed 2 bases and J shed 6 bases, with 15 bases lying between them. The CDR3 is 14 amino acids. CDR1 is SGHKS, CDR2 YYEKEE, per germline (reference sequence). CDR3 loop: CASSFQPGLGEQYF. In nucleotides, the CDR3 is TGTGCCAGCAGCTTTCAGCCGGGCTTGGGCGAGCAGTACTTC.

Ten or more counts support this clonotype. The rearrangement links TRBV27 to TRBJ1-1; 7 bases match TRBD1. The length of the CDR3 is 15 residues. With V trimmed by 2 bases and J by 6 bases, 9 bases remained unmatched. The germline V gene encodes CDR1 MNHEY and CDR2 SMNVEV (reference sequence). CDR3 region: CASSLAPPRGPEAFF. The CDR3 nucleotides are TGTGCCAGCAGTTTAGCTCCCCCGAGGGGGCCTGAAGCTTTCTTT.

This clonotype was recorded a few times. This rearrangement joins TRBV6-8 to TRBJ2-5; 9 nucleotides match TRBD2. Trimming removed 7 bases from V and 0 bases from J; junction bases left unmatched: 9. The CDR3 spans 16 residues. Germline assignment: CDR1 MNHGY and CDR2 SAAAGT. The CDR3 spells CASIDRAGGYQETQYF. DNA of the CDR3: TGTGCCAGCATCGACCGGGCGGGAGGGTACCAAGAGACCCAGTACTTC.

This clonotype was recorded many times. The V call is TRBV28, the J call TRBJ2-7, with a tentative D call TRBD1 (5 bases). The germline V gene has CDR1 MDHEN and CDR2 SYDVKM. The CDR3 covers 14 residues. V was trimmed by 5 bases and J by 3 bases, leaving 14 bases between them. CDR3 sequence (DNA): TGTGCCAGCAGTCTCGACAGCTTTTTCTACGAGCAGTACTTC. Its protein product is CASSLDSFFYEQYF.

V is TRBV4-3 and J is TRBJ2-3; D is perhaps TRBD2 (6 bases). The germline V gene encodes CDR1 LGHNA and CDR2 YSLEER. The CDR3 runs 18 residues. Deletions cut 0 bases from V and 0 bases from J, with 16 bases between. The CDR3 bases are TGCGCCAGCAGCCAAGATGGGTTGGAGCGGGTCAGCACAGATACGCAGTATTTT. Protein sequence: CASSQDGLERVSTDTQYF.

This clonotype was detected many times. The V call is TRBV20-1, the J call TRBJ2-7; tentatively, D is TRBD2 (6 bases). The length of the CDR3 is 13 residues. V was shortened by 5 bases and J by 1 base, with 12 bases between the two germline ends. Germline CDR1 and CDR2: DFQATT and SNEGSKA (reference sequence). The DNA for the CDR3 is TGCAGTGCTCGTGCGGGGAGTTCCTACGAGCAGTACTTC. Translation: CSARAGSSYEQYF.

In this sample, this clonotype turned up many times. The chain combines TRBV5-1 with TRBJ2-1; D may be TRBD1 (7 bases). Germline V gene lookup returns CDR1 SGHRS and CDR2 YFSETQ. The CDR3 runs to 17 residues. V gave up 2 bases and J gave up 5 bases, with 20 bases separating them. The CDR3: CASSFYQGGPPNNEQFF. The CDR3 nucleotides are TGCGCCAGCAGCTTCTACCAGGGGGGCCCACCTAACAATGAGCAGTTCTTC.

The chain has TRBV7-3 and TRBJ2-5; a possible D gene is TRBD1 (6 bases). V shed 2 bases and J shed 4 bases, with 14 bases lying between them. The length of the CDR3 is 15 residues. Germline V gives CDR1 SGHTA, CDR2 FQGTGA. The CDR3 sequence: CASSLSGTLIETQYF. The CDR3 coding sequence is TGTGCCAGCAGCTTATCCGGGACACTGATAGAGACCCAGTACTTC.

This clonotype occurred many times. The V gene is TRBV12-3 or TRBV12-4, the J gene TRBJ1-5; TRBD1 matches at 10 bases. V trimming: 4 bases; J trimming: 4 bases; junction bases outside the gene matches: 4. The CDR3 contains 15 residues. The CDR3 DNA reads TGTGCCAGCAGTTCAGGACAGGGGGGGAATCAGCCCCAGCATTTT. This translates into CASSSGQGGNQPQHF.

Ten or more counts support this clonotype. The chain links TRBV7-2 to TRBJ2-3; the D call may be TRBD1 or TRBD2 (5 bases each). Trimming took off 1 base at V and 5 bases at J, with 13 bases between the two ends. The CDR3 has 15 residues. Per germline, CDR1 SGHTA and CDR2 FQGNSA. The chain's CDR3 is CASSLGGSRKDTQYF. CDR3 nucleotide sequence: TGTGCCAGCAGCTTAGGGGGGAGTAGGAAAGATACGCAGTATTTT.

This clonotype turned up a few times. This chain joins TRBV20-1 and TRBJ2-7; tentative D call: TRBD2 (6 bases). V was clipped by 6 bases and J by 9 bases, with 36 bases between them. In germline, CDR1 is DFQATT, CDR2 SNEGSKA (reference sequence). The CDR3 covers 18 residues. The CDR3 DNA sequence: TGCAGTGCGAGGCGATTGGTCTTTGGGCGGGGACCTTCGGGGGTGCAGTACTTC. This sequence encodes CSARRLVFGRGPSGVQYF.

This clonotype came up many times. The rearrangement links TRBV7-9 to TRBJ2-1; no firm D call. The V gene lost 5 bases and the J gene lost 6 bases, with 8 bases spanning the gap. Germline CDR1 SEHNR, CDR2 FQNEAQ (reference sequence). The CDR3 loop spans 12 amino acids. The CDR3 DNA is TGTGCCAGCAGCCCGCGGAGCAATGAGCAGTTCTTC. Protein: CASSPRSNEQFF.

This clonotype has at least ten counts. This rearrangement joins TRBV2 to TRBJ2-1, with D maybe TRBD1 (5 bases). Germline-derived CDR1 and CDR2 are SNHLY and FYNNEI. V was pared by 6 bases and J by 2 bases, with 14 bases between. CDR3 length equals 15 residues. Here the CDR3 reads CASSPRRVTYNEQFF. DNA for the CDR3: TGTGCCAGCAGCCCCCGCAGGGTGACCTACAATGAGCAGTTCTTC.

This clonotype was found many times. This rearrangement joins TRBV3-1 to TRBJ2-1; 7 bases align to TRBD2. In germline, CDR1 is LGHDT, CDR2 YNNKEL (reference sequence). This CDR3 spans 13 amino acids. V trimming: 8 bases; J trimming: 6 bases; junction bases outside the gene matches: 7. The CDR3 is CASGLDFLNEQFF. As DNA, the CDR3 is TGTGCCAGCGGACTAGATTTCCTCAATGAGCAGTTCTTC.